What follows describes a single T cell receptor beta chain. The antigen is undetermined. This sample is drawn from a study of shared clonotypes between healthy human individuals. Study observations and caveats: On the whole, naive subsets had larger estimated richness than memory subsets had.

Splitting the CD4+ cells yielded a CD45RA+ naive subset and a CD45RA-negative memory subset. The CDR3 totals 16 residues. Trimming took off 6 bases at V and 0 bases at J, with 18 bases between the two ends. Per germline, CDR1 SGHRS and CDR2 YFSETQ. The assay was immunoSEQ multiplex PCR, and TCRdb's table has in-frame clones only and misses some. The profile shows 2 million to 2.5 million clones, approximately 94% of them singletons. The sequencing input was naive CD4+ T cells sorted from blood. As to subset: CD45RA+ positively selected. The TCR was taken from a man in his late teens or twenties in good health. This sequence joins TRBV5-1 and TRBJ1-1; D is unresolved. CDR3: CASMRDGVSMNTEAFF. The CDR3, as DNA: TGCGCCAGCATGAGAGATGGGGTTAGTATGAACACTGAAGCTTTCTTT.